This TCR beta chain appears in the sequencing data of a study of T cell repertoires in cytomegalovirus infection. About the study: Recently identified HLA-C-restricted and well-studied HLA-B-restricted CMV epitopes were used. TCR beta signatures that were public indicated CMV infection and matching HLA type.

Looked up from germline, CDR1 is SGHTA and CDR2 is FQGTGA. The CDR3 length is 12 residues. V lost 3 bases and J 8 bases, leaving 7 bases between the germline ends. There are a few counts of this clonotype. Its target is not known. From the reads, TCRdb called clonotypes with MiXCR, one entry per CDR3 protein. The sample yields some 220,000 distinct CDR3 sequences, 38% seen once. This sequence was found in a human donor in good health (CMV status not recorded). Some clones in this sample may be carry-over from other donors' samples. The chain is built from TRBV7-3 and TRBJ2-2, with D unclear. The source material was CD8+ T cells from cultured PBMCs, sampled from culture after CMV antigen stimulation. The CDR3 loop is CASSLTQGELFF. The CDR3, as DNA: TGTGCCAGCAGCTTGACTCAGGGGGAGCTGTTTTTT.